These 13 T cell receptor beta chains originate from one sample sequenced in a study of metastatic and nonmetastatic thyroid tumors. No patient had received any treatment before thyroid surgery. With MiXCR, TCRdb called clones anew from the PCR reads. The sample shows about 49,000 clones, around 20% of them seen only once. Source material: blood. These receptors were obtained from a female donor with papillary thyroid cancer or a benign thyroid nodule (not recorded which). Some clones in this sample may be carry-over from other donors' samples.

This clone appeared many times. Here the CDR3 reads CASSIDGGRSYEQYF. CDR3 DNA sequence: TGTGCCAGTAGTATAGATGGCGGGAGATCCTACGAGCAGTACTTC. V is TRBV19 and J is TRBJ2-7; 7 bases are shared with TRBD2. This CDR3 has 15 residues. After removal of 0 bases from V and 1 base from J, the junction contained 3 bases not matched to a gene. Germline V CDR1 and CDR2: LNHDA, SQIVND (reference sequence).

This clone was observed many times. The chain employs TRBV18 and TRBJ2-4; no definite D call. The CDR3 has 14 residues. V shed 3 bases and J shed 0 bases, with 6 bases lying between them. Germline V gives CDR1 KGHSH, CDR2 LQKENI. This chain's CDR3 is CASSPQIAKNIQYF. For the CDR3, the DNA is TGTGCCAGCTCACCTCAGATAGCCAAAAACATTCAGTACTTC.

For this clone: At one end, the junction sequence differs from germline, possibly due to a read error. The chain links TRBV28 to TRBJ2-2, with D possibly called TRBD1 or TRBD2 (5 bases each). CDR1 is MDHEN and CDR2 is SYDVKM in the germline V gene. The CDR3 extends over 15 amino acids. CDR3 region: CASSHQGMGTGELFF. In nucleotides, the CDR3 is TGTGCCAGCAGTCACCAGGGTATGGGCACCGGGGAGCTGTTTTTC.

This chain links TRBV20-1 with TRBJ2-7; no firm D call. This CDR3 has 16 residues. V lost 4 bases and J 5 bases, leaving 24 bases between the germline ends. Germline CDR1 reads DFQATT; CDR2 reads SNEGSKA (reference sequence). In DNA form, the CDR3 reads TGCAGTGCTATAGATTCGACGGCCACCGAGGTAAACGAGCAGTACTTC. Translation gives CSAIDSTATEVNEQYF.

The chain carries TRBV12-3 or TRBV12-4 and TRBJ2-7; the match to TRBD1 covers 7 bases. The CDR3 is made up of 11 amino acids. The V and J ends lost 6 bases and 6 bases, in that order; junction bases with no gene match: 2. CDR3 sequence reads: CASSGTAEQYF. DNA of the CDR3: TGTGCCAGCAGCGGGACAGCCGAGCAGTACTTC.

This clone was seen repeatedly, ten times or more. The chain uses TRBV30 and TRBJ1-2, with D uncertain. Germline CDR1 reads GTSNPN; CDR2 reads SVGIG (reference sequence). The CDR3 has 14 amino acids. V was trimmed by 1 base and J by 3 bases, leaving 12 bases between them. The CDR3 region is CAWSEAGPDYGYTF. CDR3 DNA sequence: TGTGCCTGGAGTGAAGCAGGTCCCGACTATGGCTACACCTTC.

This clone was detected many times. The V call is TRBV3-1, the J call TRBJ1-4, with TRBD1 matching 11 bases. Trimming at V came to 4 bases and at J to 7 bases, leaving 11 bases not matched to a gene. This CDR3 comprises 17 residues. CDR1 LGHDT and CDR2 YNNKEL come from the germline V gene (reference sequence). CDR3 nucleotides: TGTGCCAGCAGCCCCCAATACGGACAGGGGGCACTTGAAAAACTGTTTTTT. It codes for CASSPQYGQGALEKLFF.

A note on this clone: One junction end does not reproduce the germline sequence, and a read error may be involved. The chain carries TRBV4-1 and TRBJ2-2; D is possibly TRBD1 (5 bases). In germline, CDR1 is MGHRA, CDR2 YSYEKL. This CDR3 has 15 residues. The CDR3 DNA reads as TGCGCCAGCAGCTCGACAGTGCTGAACACCGTGGAGCTTTTTTTT. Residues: CASSSTVLNTVELFF.

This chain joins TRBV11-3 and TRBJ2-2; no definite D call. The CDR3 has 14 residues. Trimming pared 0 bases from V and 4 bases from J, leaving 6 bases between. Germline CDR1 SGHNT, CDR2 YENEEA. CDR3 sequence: CASSLDHITGELFF. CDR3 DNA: TGTGCCAGCAGCTTAGATCACATCACCGGGGAGCTGTTTTTT.

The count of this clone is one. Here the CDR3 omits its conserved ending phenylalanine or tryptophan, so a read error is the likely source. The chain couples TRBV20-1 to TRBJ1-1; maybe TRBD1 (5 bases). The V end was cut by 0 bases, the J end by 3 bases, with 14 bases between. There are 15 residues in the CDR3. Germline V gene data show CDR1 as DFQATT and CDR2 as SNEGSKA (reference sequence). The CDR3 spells CSARDIGQGDTEAFL. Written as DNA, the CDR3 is TGCAGTGCTAGAGATATCGGGCAGGGTGACACTGAAGCTTTCCTT.

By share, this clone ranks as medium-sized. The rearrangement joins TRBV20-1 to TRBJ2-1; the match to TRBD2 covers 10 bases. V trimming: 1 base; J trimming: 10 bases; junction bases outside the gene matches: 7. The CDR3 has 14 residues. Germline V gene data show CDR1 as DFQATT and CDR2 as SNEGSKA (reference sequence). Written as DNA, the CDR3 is TGCAGTGCTAGAGTCGCTAGCGGGAGAAGGGAGCAGTTCTTC. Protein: CSARVASGRREQFF.

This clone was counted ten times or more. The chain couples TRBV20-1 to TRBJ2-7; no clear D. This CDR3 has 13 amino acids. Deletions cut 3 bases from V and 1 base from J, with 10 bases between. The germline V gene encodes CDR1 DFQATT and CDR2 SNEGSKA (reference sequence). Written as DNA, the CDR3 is TGCAGTGCTAGTTCCGACGAATCCTACGAGCAGTACTTC. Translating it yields CSASSDESYEQYF.

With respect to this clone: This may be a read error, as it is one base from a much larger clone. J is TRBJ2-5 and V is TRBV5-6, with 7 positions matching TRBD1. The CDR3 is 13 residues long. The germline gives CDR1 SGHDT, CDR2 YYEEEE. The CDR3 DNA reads TGTGCCAGCAGCGTGGGACAGCAAGAGAACCAGTACTTC. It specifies CASSVGQQENQYF.